The 32 T cell receptor gamma chains in this list originate from one sample, sequenced in a study of gamma-delta chains in newborns, infants, children (dated 2019 in TCRdb). This sample was sequenced with an Illumina MiSeq. Public reads were reanalyzed in TCRdb with CATT, and rows carrying the same DNA were merged afterwards. This sample is represented by roughly 2,600 gamma-chain clones; about 47% of them were singletons. Clones ranked in the top ten supply over 4% of the sample. Sample: blood. The source of these receptors is a child who was a newborn, infant or young child, either healthy, febrile or measles-vaccinated (not recorded which).

Concerning this clone: One end of the junction fails to match germline, which may point to a read error. The chain uses TRGV5 and TRGJ1 or TRGJ2. The J gene was missing in TCRdb and was found by matching the end of the DNA to germline. The CDR3 has 15 amino acids. The germline gives CDR1 VINAFY, CDR2 YDVSNSKD. The CDR3 here is CASWDNSDQRSKKLF. For the CDR3, the DNA is TGTGCCTCCTGGGACAATAGTGATCAAAGGAGCAAGAAACTCTTT.

This clone appeared a few times. The chain links TRGV9 to TRGJ1 or TRGJ2. TCRdb gives no J gene; it was assigned here by matching the DNA to germline. CDR1 and CDR2 from the germline V gene are GITISATS and ISYDGTV (reference sequence). CDR3 size: 16 residues. Germline trimming cut 0 bases from V and 2 bases from J; bases unmatched to any gene: 10. The DNA for the CDR3 is TGTGCCTTGTGGGAGGTGCTAGGTCTGGATTATTATAAGAAACTCTTT. Translating it yields CALWEVLGLDYYKKLF.

This clone has a handful of counts. V usage is TRGV3 and J usage is TRGJP2. Germline matching of the DNA provided the J gene here, since TCRdb leaves it blank. Unmatched junction bases numbered 15, after V lost 3 bases and J lost 2 bases. CDR1 and CDR2 from the germline V gene are VTNTFY and YDVSTARD (reference sequence). This CDR3 is 18 amino acids long. Written as DNA, the CDR3 is TGTGCCACCTGGGACCGAACTCTATTGTACAGTAGTGATTGGATCAAGACGTTT. This sequence encodes CATWDRTLLYSSDWIKTF.

This sequence joins TRGV2 and TRGJ1 or TRGJ2. No J segment appears in TCRdb, so it was assigned here by matching the sequence to germline. The CDR3 totals 13 residues. Looked up from germline, CDR1 is EGSNGY and CDR2 is YDSYNSKV. The V segment lost 5 bases and the J segment 2 bases; nucleotides outside the gene matches: 6. Here the CDR3 DNA reads TGTGCCACCTGGGGCTTTCATTATTATAAGAAACTCTTT. Residues: CATWGFHYYKKLF.

This clone came up once. The junction differs from germline at one of its ends, possibly a read error. Other DNA sequences in this specimen translate into the identical CDR3. The gene calls are TRGV4 and TRGJ1 or TRGJ2. The J gene is absent in TCRdb and was assigned here via DNA matching to germline. From germline, CDR1 is EGSTGY and CDR2 YDSYTSSV. CDR3 length: 12 residues. CDR3 nucleotides: TGTGCCACGTGGGATGGCTCCAGTAAGAAACTCTTT. Protein product: CATWDGSSKKLF.

This clone has a handful of counts. V is TRGV4 and J is TRGJ1 or TRGJ2. V was clipped by 0 bases and J by 3 bases; unmatched bases: 5. The V gene's germline CDR1 is EGSTGY and CDR2 YDSYTSSV. CDR3 length: 14 amino acids. DNA for the CDR3: TGTGCCACCTGGGATGGGCTAGGTTATTATAAGAAACTCTTT. As protein: CATWDGLGYYKKLF.

The chain employs TRGV5 and TRGJ1 or TRGJ2. No J gene was available from TCRdb, and it was assigned here by a germline match of the DNA. J lost 8 bases, V lost 0 bases, and 13 bases had no gene match. The germline gives CDR1 VINAFY, CDR2 YDVSNSKD. CDR3 length: 15 amino acids. CDR3 sequence reads: CATWDRPPVGNKKLF. DNA for the CDR3: TGTGCCACCTGGGACAGGCCCCCCGTTGGGAATAAGAAACTCTTT.

This clone is large (0.1 to 1%) in the sample. The chain combines TRGV2 with TRGJ1 or TRGJ2. The CDR3 runs to 13 residues. The germline gives CDR1 EGSNGY, CDR2 YDSYNSKV. V lost 0 bases to trimming and J lost 7 bases; unmatched junction nucleotides: 6. Here the CDR3 reads CATWDGPGYKKLF. The CDR3 DNA is TGTGCCACCTGGGACGGGCCGGGATATAAGAAACTCTTT.

The chain has TRGV8 and TRGJ1 or TRGJ2. In the absence of a J gene in TCRdb, the DNA was matched to germline to assign it here. Germline V gives CDR1 VENAVY, CDR2 YDSYNSRV. The CDR3 is 16 residues long. V gave up 4 bases and J gave up 3 bases; unmatched junction bases: 15. CDR3 in amino acids: CATWDPKRGPYYKKLF. The CDR3 DNA reads as TGTGCCACCTGGGACCCGAAAAGGGGGCCTTATTATAAGAAACTCTTT.

With respect to this clone: Its ends do not fully match the called genes, so a read error is possible. The V gene is TRGV5, the J gene TRGJ1 or TRGJ2. No J segment appears in TCRdb, so it was assigned here by matching the sequence to germline. Germline CDR1 is VINAFY and CDR2 is YDVSNSKD. This CDR3 has 12 residues. DNA for the CDR3: TGTGCCACCCGGGAGGATTATTATAAGAAACTCTTT. This codes for CATREDYYKKLF.

The CDR3 nucleotides are TGTGCCACCTGGGACAGACCTAATACTTATTATAAGAAACTCTTT. Translating it yields CATWDRPNTYYKKLF. This sequence joins TRGV5 and TRGJ1 or TRGJ2. The J gene comes from matching the DNA to germline here; TCRdb lacks it. The ends lost 1 base at V and 3 bases at J; junction bases unmatched: 9. This CDR3 comprises 15 residues. CDR1 VINAFY and CDR2 YDVSNSKD come from the germline V gene.

As concerns this clone: One base away lies a much larger clone, so this may be a sequencing read error. Additional DNA sequences in this sample encode the identical CDR3. The rearrangement links TRGV9 to TRGJP. TCRdb records no J gene; here it was assigned by comparing the DNA to germline. CDR1 GITISATS and CDR2 ISYDGTV come from the germline V gene (reference sequence). The CDR3 has 16 amino acids. With V trimmed by 2 bases and J by 3 bases, 1 base remained unmatched. The CDR3 protein is CALWEAQELGKKIKVF. In nucleotides, the CDR3 is TGTGCCTTGTGGGAGGCGCAAGAGTTGGGCAAAAAAATCAAGGTATTT.

This clone was seen just once. CDR3 in DNA: TGTGCCACCTGGGATCACGACACGGGGGAGAGACTCTTT. This encodes CATWDHDTGERLF. A V gene of TRGV4 was called, but no J gene was assigned. The CDR3 loop spans 13 amino acids. Germline values: CDR1 EGSTGY, CDR2 YDSYTSSV.

As for this clone: The junction departs from the called germline gene at one end, perhaps through a read error. The rearrangement joins TRGV9 to TRGJP. Here the J gene was assigned by germline matching of the DNA, as TCRdb has none. The CDR3 is 15 amino acids. Germline V lookup: CDR1 GITISATS, CDR2 ISYDGTV (reference sequence). The CDR3 DNA follows: TGTGCCTTGCGGGAGGTGTTGTTGGGCAAAAAAATCAAGGTATTT. Its translation: CALREVLLGKKIKVF.

The chain employs TRGV3 and TRGJ1 or TRGJ2. Because TCRdb records no J gene, it was assigned here through a match of the DNA to germline. This CDR3 spans 15 amino acids. V dropped 3 bases and J dropped 0; count of bases not matched to a gene: 8. Per the germline V gene, CDR1 is VTNTFY and CDR2 is YDVSTARD (reference sequence). CDR3 sequence reads: CATWDGIMNYYKKLF. The CDR3 coding sequence is TGTGCCACCTGGGACGGGATAATGAATTATTATAAGAAACTCTTT.

This clone occurred a few times. An end of the junction differs from the germline gene, which may be a read error. The V call is TRGV3, the J call TRGJ1 or TRGJ2. This CDR3 has 14 residues. The germline CDR1 and CDR2 sequences are VTNTFY and YDVSTARD (reference sequence). The CDR3 region is CATCDRPGYYKKLF. Here the CDR3 DNA reads TGTGCCACCTGTGACAGGCCTGGTTATTATAAGAAACTCTTT.

This clone is judged large (0.1 to 1%). The rearrangement links TRGV4 to TRGJ1 or TRGJ2. The V segment lost 1 base and the J segment 3 bases; nucleotides outside the gene matches: 0. CDR1 is EGSTGY, CDR2 YDSYTSSV, per germline. CDR3 length: 12 amino acids. The CDR3 bases are TGTGCCACCTGGGATGGTTATTATAAGAAACTCTTT. Translation gives CATWDGYYKKLF.

This clone was picked up a small number of times. V usage is TRGV4 and J usage is TRGJ1 or TRGJ2. Germline CDR1 EGSTGY, CDR2 YDSYTSSV. Losses at the gene ends were 2 bases for V and 5 bases for J; bases not matched to a gene: 6. CDR3 length equals 13 residues. Written as DNA, the CDR3 is TGTGCCACCTGGGATGTGCTGGATTATAAGAAACTCTTT. Protein sequence: CATWDVLDYKKLF.

The chain is built from TRGV3 and TRGJ1 or TRGJ2. The J gene is not listed in TCRdb, so it was assigned here from a DNA match to germline. The ends lost 12 bases at V and 12 bases at J; junction bases unmatched: 17. Germline CDR1 and CDR2: VTNTFY and YDVSTARD (reference sequence). The CDR3 is 11 residues long. The CDR3 is CAAGDWHGKLF. The CDR3 coding sequence is TGTGCCGCCGGGGACTGGCATGGGAAACTCTTT.

Within the sample, this clone is large (0.1 to 1%). The V gene is TRGV3, the J gene TRGJ1 or TRGJ2. TCRdb is silent on the J gene; assignment here came from matching the DNA to germline. Germline trimming cut 1 base from V and 0 bases from J; bases unmatched to any gene: 9. Germline values: CDR1 VTNTFY, CDR2 YDVSTARD (reference sequence). The CDR3 is made up of 16 amino acids. CDR3 sequence: CATWDSRNGNYYKKLF. In nucleotides, the CDR3 is TGTGCCACCTGGGACAGCCGAAACGGGAATTATTATAAGAAACTCTTT.

Details on this clone: One end of the junction varies from germline; a read error may be responsible. The rearrangement links TRGV8 to TRGJP2. The J gene was missing in TCRdb and was found by matching the end of the DNA to germline. CDR1 and CDR2 from the germline V gene are VENAVY and YDSYNSRV. The CDR3 runs to 16 residues. CDR3 protein: CATWDKIDSRDWIKTF. The CDR3 bases are TGTGCCACCTGGGATAAAATCGATAGTAGGGATTGGATCAAGACGTTT.

The V gene is listed as TRGV9; no J gene was called. CDR3 length: 11 residues. CDR1 is GITISATS, CDR2 ISYDGTV, per germline (reference sequence). CDR3 region: CALWSKKIMVF. The CDR3 DNA is TGTGCCTTGTGGAGCAAAAAAATCATGGTATTT.

In its sample, this clone ranks as large. This sequence joins TRGV3 and TRGJ1 or TRGJ2. TCRdb supplies no J gene; here it was assigned by aligning the nucleotide sequence to germline. Germline V gene lookup returns CDR1 VTNTFY and CDR2 YDVSTARD (reference sequence). The trim removed 0 bases at V and 7 bases at J, leaving 6 bases unmatched. The CDR3 length is 13 residues. CDR3 amino acids: CATWDRRGYKKLF. The CDR3 bases are TGTGCCACCTGGGACAGGCGGGGGTATAAGAAACTCTTT.

This chain connects TRGV5 to TRGJ1 or TRGJ2. TCRdb is silent on the J gene; assignment here came from matching the DNA to germline. The trim removed 0 bases at V and 2 bases at J, leaving 4 bases unmatched. Germline V CDR1 and CDR2: VINAFY, YDVSNSKD. The CDR3 sequence is 14 residues long. CDR3 sequence (DNA): TGTGCCACCTGGGACAGGCCGTATTATTATAAGAAACTCTTT. Amino acids: CATWDRPYYYKKLF.

The rearrangement joins TRGV3 to TRGJ1 or TRGJ2. TCRdb offers no J gene call, so here the DNA was matched to germline to obtain one. Germline V gives CDR1 VTNTFY, CDR2 YDVSTARD (reference sequence). This CDR3 comprises 17 residues. The trim removed 6 bases at V and 5 bases at J, leaving 22 bases unmatched. This CDR3 is CATWTYKLFLGHYKKLF. The CDR3 DNA reads as TGTGCCACCTGGACCTATAAGCTATTTCTAGGGCATTATAAGAAACTCTTT.

This clone was counted only a few times. V gene TRGV4 combines with J gene TRGJ1 or TRGJ2. The trim removed 6 bases at V and 12 bases at J, leaving 8 bases unmatched. Per the germline V gene, CDR1 is EGSTGY and CDR2 is YDSYTSSV. This CDR3 has 10 amino acids. DNA of the CDR3: TGTGCCACCTGGCAAAGGGTGAAACTCTTT. It codes for CATWQRVKLF.

The chain combines TRGV4 with TRGJ1 or TRGJ2. In the absence of a J gene in TCRdb, the DNA was matched to germline to assign it here. Germline V gene sequence: CDR1 EGSTGY, CDR2 YDSYTSSV. The trim removed 0 bases at V and 4 bases at J, leaving 6 bases unmatched. This CDR3 region has 14 residues. CDR3 amino acids: CATWDGPQYYKKLF. The CDR3 region has the DNA TGTGCCACCTGGGATGGGCCCCAGTATTATAAGAAACTCTTT.

The chain has TRGV4 and TRGJ1 or TRGJ2. TCRdb gives no J gene; it was assigned here by matching the DNA to germline. Germline lookup yields CDR1 EGSTGY and CDR2 YDSYTSSV. The CDR3 extends over 12 amino acids. The trim removed 3 bases at V and 5 bases at J, leaving 4 bases unmatched. The CDR3 here is CATWDLHYKKLF. The CDR3 coding sequence is TGTGCCACCTGGGATCTTCATTATAAGAAACTCTTT.

This clone has more than one count but fewer than ten. V gene TRGV8 combines with J gene TRGJ1 or TRGJ2. Here the J gene came from matching the DNA to germline, since TCRdb omits it. This CDR3 is 17 amino acids long. Trimming removed 2 bases from V and 8 bases from J; junction bases left unmatched: 21. Germline CDR1 and CDR2: VENAVY and YDSYNSRV. DNA for the CDR3: TGTGCCACCTGGGATAAACCCGCCTTCCTGCGCCCGAATAAGAAACTCTTT. This gives the protein CATWDKPAFLRPNKKLF.

By its share, this clone is large. The V and J genes are TRGV4 and TRGJ1 or TRGJ2. The CDR3 consists of 12 residues. Per germline, CDR1 EGSTGY and CDR2 YDSYTSSV. Trimming cost V 5 bases and J 3 bases; bases outside gene matches: 4. The CDR3 here is CATWVLYYKKLF. The CDR3, as DNA: TGTGCCACCTGGGTCCTTTATTATAAGAAACTCTTT.

This rearrangement joins TRGV4 to TRGJ1 or TRGJ2. TCRdb leaves out the J gene; it was filled in here by matching the DNA to germline. Germline CDR1 EGSTGY, CDR2 YDSYTSSV. The CDR3 is 12 residues long. J lost 12 bases, V lost 0 bases, and 8 bases had no gene match. Here the CDR3 DNA reads TGTGCCACCTGGGATGGGCTTAGAAGGAAACTCTTT. This encodes CATWDGLRRKLF.

This clone was counted a few times. The V call is TRGV5, the J call TRGJ1 or TRGJ2. Trimming at V came to 0 bases and at J to 8 bases, leaving 7 bases not matched to a gene. In germline, CDR1 is VINAFY, CDR2 YDVSNSKD. The CDR3 is 13 residues long. DNA of the CDR3: TGTGCCACCTGGGACAGGCCGATTAATAAGAAACTCTTT. Translated, it gives CATWDRPINKKLF.